The next 4 T cell receptor beta chains were all read from a single sample in a study of CD8 T cells in ankylosing spondylitis. MiXCR was run by TCRdb on the 5' RACE reads, yielding one entry per CDR3 protein. The sample records 130,000 or so distinct CDR3 sequences, over 6.5% being singletons. Sequencing was done on a sample of blood, either unsorted or a sorted T cell fraction (not recorded which). The receptors come from a male donor with ankylosing spondylitis or in good health (not recorded which).

This clonotype was seen ten or more times. The J gene is TRBJ2-1, the V gene TRBV5-1; D is ambiguous. Trimming took 2 bases from V and 6 from J, leaving 6 bases between them. CDR1 is SGHRS and CDR2 is YFSETQ in the germline V gene. The CDR3 spans 12 residues. This chain's CDR3 is CASSFQVNEQFF. Here the CDR3 DNA reads TGCGCCAGCAGCTTTCAAGTCAATGAGCAGTTCTTC.

This clonotype was found many times. V and J are TRBV20-1 and TRBJ2-7; 10 positions match TRBD1. V trimming: 6 bases; J trimming: 3 bases; junction bases outside the gene matches: 5. Germline V gives CDR1 DFQATT, CDR2 SNEGSKA (reference sequence). The CDR3 consists of 13 residues. CDR3 DNA sequence: TGCAGTGCCGCCGGGACAGGGGACTACGAGCAGTACTTC. Its protein product is CSAAGTGDYEQYF.

This clonotype occurred many times. The chain has TRBV5-1 and TRBJ2-7; D perhaps matches TRBD1 (5 bases). The germline CDR1 and CDR2 sequences are SGHRS and YFSETQ. The V and J ends lost 4 bases and 2 bases respectively, with 13 bases between them. This CDR3 region has 14 residues. CDR3 sequence: CASSRTDTTYEQYF. CDR3 nucleotide sequence: TGCGCCAGCAGCAGGACGGACACAACCTACGAGCAGTACTTC.

The sample holds many counts of this clonotype. V gene TRBV5-1 combines with J gene TRBJ2-5, with a weak D call TRBD1 (5 bases). V was cut by 8 bases and J by 2 bases, with 13 bases left in between. In germline, CDR1 is SGHRS, CDR2 YFSETQ. The CDR3 has 13 amino acids. CDR3 nucleotide sequence: TGCGCCAGTTCGACAGAGAATCAAGAGACCCAGTACTTC. Amino acid sequence: CASSTENQETQYF.